The next 20 T cell receptor beta chains were all read from a single sample in a study of neoadjuvant anti-PD-1 for oral cavity cancer. Sequencing used immunoSEQ multiplex PCR; TCRdb keeps in-frame clones, though not all of them. The data contain roughly 15,000 clones, about 63% of them singletons. Sample: PBMCs, taken before nivolumab (anti-PD-1) treatment. The receptors shown here come from a person aged 40-85 years with oral cavity squamous cell carcinoma.

This chain joins TRBV21-1 and TRBJ1-5; TRBD1 is the table's D call, not checked against the DNA. TRBV21-1 corresponds to a pseudogene. CDR3 size: 21 residues. For the CDR3, the DNA is TGTGCCAGCAGCAAAGGAATCCGTCTAGGGACAGGGGGGGTTTACAATCAGCCCCAGCATTTT. It specifies CASSKGIRLGTGGVYNQPQHF.

The rearrangement uses TRBV28 and TRBJ1-2, with 12 bases that match TRBD1. The CDR3 runs 16 residues. The V gene end was trimmed by 6 bases and the J gene end by 7 bases; junction bases not matched to a gene: 12. The V gene's germline CDR1 is MDHEN and CDR2 SYDVKM. CDR3 coding DNA: TGTGCCAGCAGCCTAATCCGGGACAGGGGGCGGGGTGGCTACACCTTC. Its protein is CASSLIRDRGRGGYTF.

V and J are TRBV7-8 and TRBJ1-2; the D gene is possibly TRBD1 (5 bases). In germline, CDR1 is SGHVS, CDR2 FQNEAQ. The CDR3 sequence is 15 residues long. V shed 5 bases and J shed 0 bases, with 13 bases lying between them. The CDR3 DNA reads as TGTGCCAGCAGCGTCGCCCAGGGAGCTAACTATGGCTACACCTTC. It translates to CASSVAQGANYGYTF.

This chain joins TRBV29-1 and TRBJ2-1; 9 bases are shared with TRBD1. Germline V lookup: CDR1 SQVTM, CDR2 ANQGSEA. The junction had 9 bases not matched to a gene; V was cut back by 4 bases and J by 8 bases. This CDR3 is 14 amino acids long. DNA for the CDR3: TGCAGCGTTGTGGGGGACAGGGCTATCGATGAGCAGTTCTTC. Translating it yields CSVVGDRAIDEQFF.

The V call is TRBV9, the J call TRBJ2-1, with D maybe TRBD1 (5 bases). The V gene's germline CDR1 is SGDLS and CDR2 YYNGEE. The CDR3 runs to 17 residues. The V end lost 3 bases, the J end lost 3 bases, and 19 bases lay between the germline ends. CDR3 bases: TGTGCCAGCAGCGCCCTCTGGGGTGGGGCAGGCTACAATGAGCAGTTCTTC. Amino acids: CASSALWGGAGYNEQFF.

The chain carries TRBV15 and TRBJ2-7; 7 positions agree with TRBD1. Looked up from germline, CDR1 is LNHNV and CDR2 is YYDKDF (reference sequence). CDR3 length: 13 residues. The V and J ends lost 5 bases and 6 bases, in that order; junction bases with no gene match: 7. In DNA, the CDR3 is TGTGCCACCAGCCCCCGACAGGGTGGCGAGCAGTACTTC. Translating it yields CATSPRQGGEQYF. Combining the CDR3 with reference TRBV15 and TRBJ2-7 gives the whole variable domain DAMVIQNPRYQVTQFGKPVTLSCSQTLNHNVMYWYQQKSSQAPKLLFHYYDKDFNNEADTPDNFQSRRPNTSFCFLDIRSPGLGDTAMYLCATSPRQGGEQYFGPGTRLTVT.

The chain is built from TRBV5-5 and TRBJ1-5, with D uncertain. The CDR3 has 15 amino acids. The germline V gene encodes CDR1 SGHKS and CDR2 YYEKEE (reference sequence). Trimming shortened V by 1 base and J by 3 bases, and 11 bases separated the two germline ends. The CDR3 DNA reads TGTGCCAGCAGCTTGAACATAGGCTCCAATCAGCCCCAGCATTTT. Translating gives CASSLNIGSNQPQHF.

This clone occurred a few times. The V and J genes are TRBV10-2 and TRBJ2-3, with D possibly called TRBD1 or TRBD2 (5 bases each). V lost 8 bases, J lost 7 bases, and 22 bases lay in between. Germline values: CDR1 WSHSY, CDR2 SAAADI. The CDR3 consists of 15 residues. The CDR3 sequence is CASCEGQVGPYTQYF. Written as DNA, the CDR3 is TGCGCCAGCTGCGAGGGGCAGGTGGGTCCCTATACGCAGTATTTT.

This chain links TRBV7-2 with TRBJ2-2; 15 bases are a match to TRBD2. Germline assignment: CDR1 SGHTA and CDR2 FQGNSA. The CDR3 extends over 17 amino acids. V was clipped by 8 bases and J by 4 bases; unmatched bases: 8. The CDR3 nucleotides read TGTGCCAGCTGGACTAGCGGGAGGGCCCAGGTCACCGGGGAGCTGTTTTTT. Translation: CASWTSGRAQVTGELFF.

The genes are TRBV5-1 and TRBJ1-3, with 11 bases aligning to TRBD1. J gave up 6 bases and V 0 bases, and 5 bases lay outside the gene matches. This CDR3 comprises 16 residues. Germline assignment: CDR1 SGHRS and CDR2 YFSETQ. In DNA, the CDR3 is TGCGCCAGCAGCTTGGACCGAGGACAGGGGGCAAACACCATATATTTT. Translation: CASSLDRGQGANTIYF.

The J gene is TRBJ2-1, the V gene TRBV9, with D possibly TRBD1 on 5 matching bases. CDR1 is SGDLS and CDR2 is YYNGEE in the germline V gene. This CDR3 contains 16 residues. V lost 0 bases and J lost 0, with 10 bases in between. The CDR3 region has the DNA TGTGCCAGCAGCGTAGAGGGGTCGAGCTCCTACAATGAGCAGTTCTTC. Translated: CASSVEGSSSYNEQFF. Complete variable domain (other parts from reference TRBV9 and TRBJ2-1): DSGVTQTPKHLITATGQRVTLRCSPRSGDLSVYWYQQSLDQGLQFLIQYYNGEERAKGNILERFSAQQFPDLHSELNLSSLELGDSALYFCASSVEGSSSYNEQFFGPGTRLTVL.

This chain links TRBV4-1 with TRBJ2-2; TRBD2 aligns across 15 bases. CDR3 length: 20 residues. Per germline, CDR1 MGHRA and CDR2 YSYEKL. V lost 3 bases to trimming and J lost 6 bases; unmatched junction nucleotides: 14. The CDR3: CASSHPPGLAGGGRSGELFF. The DNA of the CDR3 is TGCGCCAGCAGCCACCCTCCGGGACTAGCGGGAGGAGGGCGGTCCGGGGAGCTGTTTTTT.

V usage is TRBV19 and J usage is TRBJ2-2; D is unresolved. Germline CDR1 is LNHDA and CDR2 is SQIVND (reference sequence). This CDR3 spans 16 amino acids. V was pared by 2 bases and J by 2 bases, with 12 bases between. The CDR3 loop reads CASSIKANPNTGELFF. CDR3 coding DNA: TGTGCCAGTAGTATAAAGGCGAATCCTAACACCGGGGAGCTGTTTTTT.

This clone was seen a few times. This rearrangement joins TRBV2 to TRBJ1-5; D gene ambiguous. CDR3 length: 11 amino acids. CDR1 and CDR2 (germline): SNHLY, FYNNEI. Deletions cut 3 bases from V and 7 bases from J, with 4 bases between. The CDR3 DNA reads as TGTGCCAGCAGTGAGGAACAGCCCCAGCATTTT. Translating it yields CASSEEQPQHF. The full variable domain, its missing parts supplied by reference TRBV2 and TRBJ1-5, is EPEVTQTPSHQVTQMGQEVILRCVPISNHLYFYWYRQILGQKVEFLVSFYNNEISEKSEIFDDQFSVERPDGSNFTLKIRSTKLEDSAMYFCASSEEQPQHFGDGTRLSIL.

This clone was observed a single time. The chain joins TRBV6-5 to TRBJ2-5, with 7 positions matching TRBD2. V shed 8 bases and J 2 bases; nucleotides not matched to a gene: 5. CDR1 is MNHEY, CDR2 SVGAGI, per germline. There are 13 residues in the CDR3. CDR3 in amino acids: CASLAGPQETQYF. The CDR3 nucleotides are TGTGCCAGCTTAGCGGGTCCTCAAGAGACCCAGTACTTC.

This clone was seen a handful of times. The rearrangement joins TRBV5-1 to TRBJ1-1, with TRBD1 as a possible D gene (6 bases). In germline, CDR1 is SGHRS, CDR2 YFSETQ. The ends were cut back, 4 bases at V and 6 bases at J, with 10 bases in the middle. This CDR3 has 12 amino acids. CDR3 sequence reads: CASSREGAEAFF. The CDR3 DNA sequence: TGCGCCAGCAGCCGGGAGGGGGCTGAAGCTTTCTTT.

The CDR3 protein is CASSLTGSTQYF. The CDR3 DNA sequence: TGTGCCAGCAGCCTCACGGGGAGTACGCAGTATTTT. The gene calls are TRBV11-2 and TRBJ2-3, with a possible D match to TRBD2 (5 bases). This CDR3 region has 12 residues. V gave up 5 bases and J gave up 8 bases, with 11 bases separating them. Germline assignment: CDR1 SGHAT and CDR2 FQNNGV.

The V call is TRBV2, the J call TRBJ2-1; possibly TRBD2 for D (5 bases). Germline CDR1 and CDR2: SNHLY and FYNNEI. V lost 11 bases, J lost 4 bases, and 12 bases lay in between. The CDR3 covers 12 residues. CDR3 coding DNA: TGTGCCTTCCGGACTGTTTACAATGAGCAGTTCTTC. Translating it yields CAFRTVYNEQFF.

This clone was found once. V is TRBV5-6 and J is TRBJ2-7, with D uncertain. The CDR3 loop spans 17 amino acids. The V gene lost 2 bases and the J gene lost 5 bases, with 23 bases spanning the gap. In germline, CDR1 is SGHDT, CDR2 YYEEEE. CDR3 coding DNA: TGTGCCAGCAGCTTAATTGGCACATACACCTTCCCTGACGAGCAGTACTTC. It specifies CASSLIGTYTFPDEQYF.

This clone was seen only once. The J gene is TRBJ1-6, the V gene TRBV9; 7 bases align to TRBD1. The ends lost 0 bases at V and 10 bases at J; junction bases unmatched: 7. This CDR3 comprises 15 residues. Germline assignment: CDR1 SGDLS and CDR2 YYNGEE. The CDR3 DNA reads TGTGCCAGCAGCGTAGGGACAGGCGGTTCCTCACCCCTCCACTTT. Encoded protein: CASSVGTGGSSPLHF. Variable domain in full (rest from reference TRBV9 and TRBJ1-6): DSGVTQTPKHLITATGQRVTLRCSPRSGDLSVYWYQQSLDQGLQFLIQYYNGEERAKGNILERFSAQQFPDLHSELNLSSLELGDSALYFCASSVGTGGSSPLHFGNGTRLTVT.